These T cell receptor beta chains were read from a single sample in a study of breast tumors, draining lymph nodes, adjacent tissues. From the multiplex PCR reads, TCRdb called clonotypes with MiXCR, one entry per CDR3 protein. The repertoire consists of 150,000 to 200,000 distinct CDR3 sequences, with 30% to 35% occurring once and the leading ten covering around 4%. The specimen was axillary lymph node tissue. These receptors all stem from a female donor with breast cancer. Some clones in this sample may be carry-over from other donors' samples. Both conserved end residues are part of each CDR3. The D gene is left open where the match is weak. Expanded clones are given a class, and other clones once, few, many or no size at all.

D: TRBD2; J: TRBJ2-1; V: TRBV3-1; size: few; DNA: TGTGCCAGCAGAGCAATGCACGACGTACAGCGGGAGGTAGAGAATGAGCAGTTCTTC; CDR3: CASRAMHDVQREVENEQFF
D: NA; J: TRBJ2-5; V: TRBV10-3; size: many; DNA: TGTGCCATCAGTGAGGCCAGGGTAGAGACCCAGTACTTC; CDR3: CAISEARVETQYF
D: NA; J: TRBJ2-3; V: TRBV6-5; size: NA; DNA: TGTGCCAGCAGTCACTCTGCGGGGATAACAGATACGCAGTATTTT; CDR3: CASSHSAGITDTQYF
D: TRBD1; J: TRBJ2-3; V: TRBV12-3/TRBV12-4; size: NA; DNA: TGTGCCAGCAGCCTACGACAGGGAACAGATACGCAGTATTTT; CDR3: CASSLRQGTDTQYF
D: NA; J: TRBJ1-5; V: TRBV4-3; size: many; DNA: TGCGCCAGCAGCCAAGATTTAGGTAGGCTAGGTCAGCCCCAGCATTTT; CDR3: CASSQDLGRLGQPQHF
D: TRBD2; J: TRBJ2-5; V: TRBV7-6; size: many; DNA: TGTGCCAGCAGCTGGGGACTAGCGGAAAGACAAGAGACCCAGTACTTC; CDR3: CASSWGLAERQETQYF
D: NA; J: TRBJ2-7; V: TRBV20-1; size: many; DNA: TGCAGTGCCTCGGGACCAGTAAGCTCCTACGAGCAGTACTTC; CDR3: CSASGPVSSYEQYF
D: NA; J: TRBJ2-7; V: TRBV4-1; size: many; DNA: TGCGCCAGCAGTGGCATATTGGACTACGAGCAGTACTTC; CDR3: CASSGILDYEQYF
D: TRBD1; J: TRBJ2-2; V: TRBV15; size: many; DNA: TGTGCCACCAGCAGAGATCCGGGACAGCCAAAGCTGTTTTTT; CDR3: CATSRDPGQPKLFF
D: TRBD1; J: TRBJ2-3; V: TRBV12-3/TRBV12-4; size: many; DNA: TGTGCCAGCAGCTACCGACAGGGGGTCACAGATACGCAGTATTTT; CDR3: CASSYRQGVTDTQYF
D: TRBD2; J: TRBJ2-7; V: TRBV9; size: many; DNA: TGTGCCAGCAGCGTAGGACTAGCGGGATCCTACGAGCAGTACTTC; CDR3: CASSVGLAGSYEQYF
D: NA; J: TRBJ1-1; V: TRBV7-8; size: NA; DNA: TGTGCCAGCAGCTTAGTGTCAGGGGCCGCGGGCACTGAAGCTTTCTTT; CDR3: CASSLVSGAAGTEAFF
D: NA; J: TRBJ2-1; V: TRBV29-1; size: NA; DNA: TGCAGCGGTCCAACACGCATCCACAATGAGCAGTTCTTC; CDR3: CSGPTRIHNEQFF
D: NA; J: TRBJ2-2; V: TRBV19; size: many; DNA: TGTGCCAGTAGTATGGGGGGGGCCTACACCGGGGAGCTGTTTTTT; CDR3: CASSMGGAYTGELFF
D: TRBD1; J: TRBJ2-5; V: TRBV20-1; size: NA; DNA: TGCAGTGCCAGGGACAGCCTGCAAGAGACCCAGTACTTC; CDR3: CSARDSLQETQYF
D: TRBD1; J: TRBJ2-4; V: TRBV6-2/TRBV6-3; size: few; DNA: TGTGCCAGCAACCTAGCAGGACAGGGGGCAAACATTCAGTACTTC; CDR3: CASNLAGQGANIQYF
D: NA; J: TRBJ1-3; V: TRBV19; size: many; DNA: TGTGCCAGTAGTAACCTTGGCACCATATATTTT; CDR3: CASSNLGTIYF
D: TRBD1; J: TRBJ2-5; V: TRBV5-1; size: many; DNA: TGCGCCAGCAGCTTGGCCGGGACAGGGAGAGAGACCCAGTACTTC; CDR3: CASSLAGTGRETQYF
D: TRBD2; J: TRBJ2-7; V: TRBV6-2/TRBV6-3; size: many; DNA: TGTGCCAGCAGCTATACTAGCGGGGGGGCCTCTTATAACTACGAGCAGTACTTC; CDR3: CASSYTSGGASYNYEQYF
D: NA; J: TRBJ2-7; V: TRBV27; size: many; DNA: TGTGCCACCAGAACTTGGCAGGGCCCGGTCTACGAGCAGTACTTC; CDR3: CATRTWQGPVYEQYF
D: TRBD1; J: TRBJ2-3; V: TRBV7-2; size: NA; DNA: TGTGCCAGCAGCACCCGGGACAGCCGCTACACAGATACGCAGTATTTT; CDR3: CASSTRDSRYTDTQYF
D: NA; J: TRBJ1-2; V: TRBV29-1; size: many; DNA: TGCAGCGTTCTTATACAGACCTATGGCTACACCTTC; CDR3: CSVLIQTYGYTF
D: NA; J: TRBJ1-6; V: TRBV6-5; size: many; DNA: TGTGCCAGCAGTCCCGACAGGAACAATTCACCCCTCCACTTT; CDR3: CASSPDRNNSPLHF
D: TRBD1; J: TRBJ1-4; V: TRBV20-1; size: many; DNA: TGCAGTGTGGGTTACAGGGGAAAACTGTTTTTT; CDR3: CSVGYRGKLFF
D: NA; J: TRBJ2-2; V: TRBV6-2/TRBV6-3; size: NA; DNA: TGTGCCAGCAGTCACTCGGCCAGGGTTGGCGGGGAGCTGTTTTTT; CDR3: CASSHSARVGGELFF
D: NA; J: TRBJ1-4; V: TRBV5-1; size: many; DNA: TGCGCCAGCAGCACAGGACAGAACTTTAATGAAAAACTGTTTTTT; CDR3: CASSTGQNFNEKLFF
D: NA; J: TRBJ2-7; V: TRBV6-1; size: many; DNA: TGTGCCAGCAGTGAAGCCGTTTACTACGAGCAGTACTTC; CDR3: CASSEAVYYEQYF
D: NA; J: TRBJ2-2; V: TRBV5-1; size: many; DNA: TGCGCCAGCAGCTTTCAGGGCTACACCGGGGAGCTGTTTTTT; CDR3: CASSFQGYTGELFF